These 32 T cell receptor beta chains share one sample of origin, sequenced in a study of blood T cells in healthy people across ages. Alongside a J-beta primer mix, a sample-barcoded 5' primer served in a second PCR lasting about 7 to 12 cycles. TCRdb processed the 5' RACE reads anew with MiXCR; each CDR3 protein has one entry. The sample consists of 1,300,000 or so distinct CDR3 sequences, around 59% of them appearing once. Sequencing was carried out using blood. The receptors here all came from a man younger than 35 in good health.

This chain's CDR3 is CATQEVAYNEQFF. For the CDR3, the DNA is TGTGCCACCCAGGAGGTAGCCTACAATGAGCAGTTCTTC. The chain joins TRBV2 to TRBJ2-1, with a tentative D call TRBD2 (5 bases). CDR3 length equals 13 residues. The germline V gene has CDR1 SNHLY and CDR2 FYNNEI. Trimming took 10 bases from V and 2 from J, leaving 12 bases between them. Filled out from reference TRBV2 and TRBJ2-1, the complete variable domain reads EPEVTQTPSHQVTQMGQEVILRCVPISNHLYFYWYRQILGQKVEFLVSFYNNEISEKSEIFDDQFSVERPDGSNFTLKIRSTKLEDSAMYFCATQEVAYNEQFFGPGTRLTVL.

The J gene is TRBJ1-1, the V gene TRBV3-1; no clear D gene. Germline assignment: CDR1 LGHDT and CDR2 YNNKEL (reference sequence). The length of the CDR3 is 13 residues. Trimming took 5 bases from V and 6 from J, leaving 13 bases between them. The CDR3 loop is CASSKRGRAEAFF. CDR3 coding DNA: TGTGCCAGCAGCAAACGGGGTAGGGCTGAAGCTTTCTTT.

The rearrangement joins TRBV5-6 to TRBJ1-2; TRBD1 aligns across 7 bases. This CDR3 comprises 15 residues. Germline assignment: CDR1 SGHDT and CDR2 YYEEEE. The V gene end was trimmed by 4 bases and the J gene end by 0 bases; junction bases not matched to a gene: 6. CDR3: CASSVGQAANYGYTF. The CDR3 nucleotides are TGTGCCAGCAGCGTTGGACAGGCAGCTAACTATGGCTACACCTTC. Using reference TRBV5-6 and TRBJ1-2 for the parts outside the CDR3, the full variable domain is DAGVTQSPTHLIKTRGQQVTLRCSPKSGHDTVSWYQQALGQGPQFIFQYYEEEERQRGNFPDRFSGHQFPNYSSELNVNALLLGDSALYLCASSVGQAANYGYTFGSGTRLTVV.

This clonotype showed up just a few times. The chain uses TRBV5-5 and TRBJ1-4; 8 bases match TRBD1. This CDR3 is built from 16 residues. V shed 4 bases and J 6 bases; nucleotides not matched to a gene: 11. The germline gives CDR1 SGHKS, CDR2 YYEKEE (reference sequence). CDR3 nucleotide sequence: TGTGCCAGCAGCCCCCCAGGGGGCCGGTTGGATGAAAAACTGTTTTTT. Translation gives CASSPPGGRLDEKLFF.

The chain carries TRBV12-3 or TRBV12-4 and TRBJ1-4; possible D gene TRBD1, 5 bases. The CDR3 loop spans 14 amino acids. V was clipped by 7 bases and J by 0 bases, with 9 bases between them. The CDR3 DNA reads TGTGCCAGCAACGTGGGGGCAACTAATGAAAAACTGTTTTTT. Translation gives CASNVGATNEKLFF.

The chain is built from TRBV20-1 and TRBJ2-5, with D tentatively TRBD1 (6 bases). V dropped 4 bases and J dropped 3 bases, with 18 bases sitting between them. This CDR3 is 15 amino acids long. Germline-derived CDR1 and CDR2 are DFQATT and SNEGSKA (reference sequence). The chain's CDR3 is CSATLKGAGEETQYF. In DNA form, the CDR3 reads TGCAGTGCTACCCTAAAGGGAGCAGGGGAAGAGACCCAGTACTTC.

This clonotype was recorded a few times. V usage is TRBV29-1 and J usage is TRBJ2-7; 7 nucleotides match TRBD2. The CDR3 contains 12 residues. The trim removed 6 bases at V and 0 bases at J, leaving 2 bases unmatched. The germline V gene has CDR1 SQVTM and CDR2 ANQGSEA. The CDR3 nucleotides read TGCAGCGTGGGGGACTACTCCTACGAGCAGTACTTC. This gives the protein CSVGDYSYEQYF.

The chain recombines TRBV4-3 with TRBJ2-2; D remains unclear. The CDR3 is made up of 17 amino acids. Between the trimmed V and J ends, which lost 1 base and 4 bases, there was a span of 16 bases. CDR1 is LGHNA and CDR2 is YSLEER in the germline V gene. CDR3 region: CASSQVLQAPSTGELFF. The CDR3, as DNA: TGCGCCAGCAGCCAAGTGCTCCAGGCTCCGAGCACCGGGGAGCTGTTTTTT.

The chain is built from TRBV7-2 and TRBJ2-7; 7 bases agree with TRBD1. The junction had 18 bases not matched to a gene; V was cut back by 5 bases and J by 5 bases. The V gene's germline CDR1 is SGHTA and CDR2 FQGNSA. This CDR3 is built from 17 residues. The CDR3 here is CASSANPTGYRYNEQYF. CDR3 nucleotides: TGTGCCAGCAGCGCAAACCCGACAGGGTACAGGTACAACGAGCAGTACTTC.

CDR3: CASRQQGDTEAFF. In nucleotides, the CDR3 is TGCGCCAGCAGACAACAGGGGGACACTGAAGCTTTCTTT. V usage is TRBV4-1 and J usage is TRBJ1-1, with TRBD1 matching 8 bases. Looked up from germline, CDR1 is MGHRA and CDR2 is YSYEKL. This CDR3 is built from 13 residues. The J segment lost 3 bases and the V segment lost 6 bases, leaving 3 bases of the junction unmatched.

This clonotype has more than one count but fewer than ten. The rearrangement uses TRBV10-3 and TRBJ2-4; a possible D gene is TRBD2 (5 bases). The end of the DNA fits TRBJ2-7 better, so the J call may be wrong. This CDR3 comprises 17 residues. Germline CDR1 ENHRY, CDR2 SYGVKD. The CDR3 region has the DNA TGTGCCATCATAGCGCGGCAAAGAGTTCGTCTGGCATCCGAGCAGTACTTC. As protein: CAIIARQRVRLASEQYF.

This chain joins TRBV6-2 or TRBV6-3 and TRBJ2-1; D is perhaps TRBD1 (7 bases). The CDR3 is made up of 18 amino acids. V gave up 7 bases and J gave up 0 bases, with 22 bases separating them. Per germline, CDR1 MNHEY and CDR2 SVGEGT. CDR3 nucleotides: TGTGCCAGCACCTTACGGGGGACAGTTAAAAGCTCCTACAATGAGCAGTTCTTC. Encoded protein: CASTLRGTVKSSYNEQFF.

The chain carries TRBV6-2 or TRBV6-3 and TRBJ2-2, with 9 bases identical to TRBD1. The V and J ends lost 8 bases and 4 bases, in that order; junction bases with no gene match: 11. Germline CDR1 reads MNHEY; CDR2 reads SVGEGT. The CDR3 is 16 residues long. The CDR3 DNA follows: TGTGCCAGCGGAACCGGGACAGGGAAGGGCACCGGGGAGCTGTTTTTT. Amino acids: CASGTGTGKGTGELFF.

The rearrangement uses TRBV15 and TRBJ2-3; 9 positions match TRBD1. The CDR3 length is 13 residues. V lost 3 bases to trimming and J lost 6 bases; unmatched junction nucleotides: 1. Germline CDR1 and CDR2: LNHNV and YYDKDF (reference sequence). The CDR3 here is CATSSDRGDTQYF. The CDR3, as DNA: TGTGCCACCAGCAGCGACAGGGGGGATACGCAGTATTTT. Together with reference TRBV15 and TRBJ2-3, the CDR3 gives the full variable domain: DAMVIQNPRYQVTQFGKPVTLSCSQTLNHNVMYWYQQKSSQAPKLLFHYYDKDFNNEADTPDNFQSRRPNTSFCFLDIRSPGLGDTAMYLCATSSDRGDTQYFGPGTRLTVL.

The chain recombines TRBV29-1 with TRBJ1-1; D call uncertain. This CDR3 has 11 amino acids. The germline V gene has CDR1 SQVTM and CDR2 ANQGSEA. The V and J ends lost 6 bases and 7 bases respectively, with 12 bases between them. Here the CDR3 DNA reads TGCAGCGTCAACCCTAAGGATGAAGCTTTCTTT. Protein sequence: CSVNPKDEAFF.

The chain has TRBV12-3 or TRBV12-4 and TRBJ2-3; D may be TRBD2 (6 bases). Between the trimmed V and J ends, which lost 8 bases and 6 bases, there was a span of 9 bases. The CDR3 length is 11 residues. DNA for the CDR3: TGTGCCAGCTTCCTAGCGGATACGCAGTATTTT. As protein: CASFLADTQYF.

This clonotype turned up a few times. V usage is TRBV7-2 and J usage is TRBJ2-4; TRBD1 or TRBD2 may be the D gene (6 bases each). Germline assignment: CDR1 SGHTA and CDR2 FQGNSA. The CDR3 runs to 15 residues. Trimming took 5 bases from V and 8 from J, leaving 19 bases between them. For the CDR3, the DNA is TGTGCCAGCAGCCCCGGATTCGGGGGCGGGGACATTCAGTACTTC. Residues: CASSPGFGGGDIQYF.

J is TRBJ2-5 and V is TRBV27; D possibly corresponds to TRBD2 (5 bases). Judging by the DNA end, TRBJ2-7 fits better; the J call may be wrong. CDR1 and CDR2 (germline): MNHEY, SMNVEV (reference sequence). This CDR3 has 14 amino acids. CDR3 loop: CASMGEGRLYEQYF. In DNA form, the CDR3 reads TGTGCCAGCATGGGTGAGGGAAGGCTCTACGAGCAGTACTTC.

The V call is TRBV7-4, the J call TRBJ2-5; TRBD1 matches at 10 bases. The J call may be in error: the DNA end matches TRBJ2-7 better. The CDR3 extends over 18 amino acids. Looked up from germline, CDR1 is SGHVT and CDR2 is SQSDAQ. The CDR3 bases are TGTGCCAGCAGCTTAGGACGACAGGGGGCATGTACAGCCTACGAGCAGTACTTC. Residues: CASSLGRQGACTAYEQYF.

This clonotype has just a few counts. This chain joins TRBV20-1 and TRBJ2-3; perhaps TRBD2 as D (6 bases). V was pared by 6 bases and J by 5 bases, with 18 bases between. The CDR3 has 14 amino acids. The germline V gene encodes CDR1 DFQATT and CDR2 SNEGSKA (reference sequence). As DNA, the CDR3 is TGCAGTGCCCCTAGGCGGAGGGTATTAGATACGCAGTATTTT. Its translation: CSAPRRRVLDTQYF.

The chain employs TRBV6-5 and TRBJ2-1, with D possibly being TRBD1 (6 bases). V lost 6 bases and J 7 bases, leaving 16 bases between the germline ends. The CDR3 consists of 14 residues. Germline CDR1 and CDR2: MNHEY and SVGAGI. CDR3 in amino acids: CASRGGGVLNEQFF. The CDR3 DNA follows: TGTGCCAGCAGGGGTGGGGGCGTTTTAAATGAGCAGTTCTTC.

The rearrangement uses TRBV28 and TRBJ2-3; 13 bases align to TRBD2. V lost 4 bases, J lost 7 bases, and 2 bases stayed unmatched. Germline loops: CDR1 MDHEN, CDR2 SYDVKM. The CDR3 length is 14 residues. In nucleotides, the CDR3 is TGTGCCAGCAGTTGGACTAGCGGGAGATATACGCAGTATTTT. Protein sequence: CASSWTSGRYTQYF.

The J gene is TRBJ2-7, the V gene TRBV28; 9 nucleotides match TRBD1. Germline V gene lookup returns CDR1 MDHEN and CDR2 SYDVKM. With V trimmed by 5 bases and J by 5 bases, 10 bases remained unmatched. This CDR3 comprises 15 residues. In nucleotides, the CDR3 is TGTGCCAGCAGTCCCTCGGGACAGGGTATCCACGAGCAGTACTTC. Translation gives CASSPSGQGIHEQYF. The variable domain in full, with the rest retrieved from reference TRBV28 and TRBJ2-7, is DVKVTQSSRYLVKRTGEKVFLECVQDMDHENMFWYRQDPGLGLRLIYFSYDVKMKEKGDIPEGYSVSREKKERFSLILESASTNQTSMYLCASSPSGQGIHEQYFGPGTRLTVT.

The table lists this clonotype with a few counts. The chain recombines TRBV20-1 with TRBJ2-1; D call uncertain. The CDR3 runs 11 residues. Germline V lookup: CDR1 DFQATT, CDR2 SNEGSKA (reference sequence). Trimming left V 6 bases short and J 10 bases short, with 13 bases between. The CDR3 DNA follows: TGCAGTGCCGCCCCTGAGGAGGAGCAGTTCTTC. This gives the protein CSAAPEEEQFF.

The CDR3 here is CSAPGGAANYGYTF. The CDR3 DNA reads TGCAGTGCCCCGGGGGGAGCGGCGAACTATGGCTACACCTTC. The rearrangement uses TRBV20-1 and TRBJ1-2; perhaps TRBD1 as D (5 bases). CDR1 and CDR2 (germline): DFQATT, SNEGSKA (reference sequence). The V and J ends lost 6 bases and 2 bases respectively, with 16 bases between them. This CDR3 has 14 amino acids.

The V call is TRBV28, the J call TRBJ2-3; 7 bases map to TRBD2. With 5 bases clipped from V and 1 base from J, the junction kept 6 bases outside the gene matches. Germline CDR1 MDHEN, CDR2 SYDVKM. The length of the CDR3 is 15 residues. CDR3 DNA sequence: TGTGCCAGCAGTGCTAGCGGCCTAGGCACAGATACGCAGTATTTT. Amino acids: CASSASGLGTDTQYF.

The chain has TRBV2 and TRBJ2-7; D is unresolved. With 1 base removed from V and 4 bases from J, the gap between germline ends came to 23 bases. The germline gives CDR1 SNHLY, CDR2 FYNNEI. CDR3 size: 18 residues. CDR3 sequence (DNA): TGTGCCAGCAGTGAAGACGCCGAAGGACGCAGTTGGGTTTACGAGCAGTACTTC. Protein product: CASSEDAEGRSWVYEQYF. The entire variable domain, with the rest obtained from reference TRBV2 and TRBJ2-7, is as follows: EPEVTQTPSHQVTQMGQEVILRCVPISNHLYFYWYRQILGQKVEFLVSFYNNEISEKSEIFDDQFSVERPDGSNFTLKIRSTKLEDSAMYFCASSEDAEGRSWVYEQYFGPGTRLTVT.

This clonotype was recorded a few times. The chain combines TRBV11-2 with TRBJ2-3, with D hard to call. The CDR3 loop spans 15 amino acids. Trimming took 0 bases from V and 2 from J, leaving 9 bases between them. Germline values: CDR1 SGHAT, CDR2 FQNNGV. DNA for the CDR3: TGTGCCAGCAGCTTAGATCCCGGAAACACAGATACGCAGTATTTT. This gives the protein CASSLDPGNTDTQYF.

The sample holds a few counts of this clonotype. V gene TRBV20-1 combines with J gene TRBJ2-7; TRBD1 matches 9 bases. Germline values: CDR1 DFQATT, CDR2 SNEGSKA (reference sequence). J lost 4 bases, V lost 5 bases, and 9 bases had no gene match. The CDR3 spans 14 residues. This chain's CDR3 is CSAFSRQGGYEQYF. CDR3 bases: TGCAGTGCTTTTTCGAGACAGGGGGGGTACGAGCAGTACTTC.

This CDR3 is CASSHYELAGEITYEQYF. In nucleotides, the CDR3 is TGTGCCAGCAGCCACTATGAGCTAGCGGGGGAAATCACCTACGAGCAGTACTTC. The V and J genes are TRBV4-2 and TRBJ2-5; 10 bases agree with TRBD2. The DNA end favors TRBJ2-7, so the J call may be wrong. Germline lookup yields CDR1 LGHNA and CDR2 YNFKEQ. CDR3 length: 18 amino acids.

The genes are TRBV29-1 and TRBJ2-7; D is uncertain. Germline-derived CDR1 and CDR2 are SQVTM and ANQGSEA. This CDR3 spans 12 amino acids. Deletions cut 4 bases from V and 0 bases from J, with 7 bases between. Here the CDR3 DNA reads TGCAGCGTTGTGTTCAGCTCCTACGAGCAGTACTTC. This gives the protein CSVVFSSYEQYF.

This clonotype has only a few counts. The chain joins TRBV30 to TRBJ1-1, with 7 positions matching TRBD1. The length of the CDR3 is 14 residues. The germline gives CDR1 GTSNPN, CDR2 SVGIG (reference sequence). V was clipped by 0 bases and J by 1 base; unmatched bases: 2. The CDR3 protein is CAWSVQGSNTEAFF. The CDR3 nucleotides are TGTGCCTGGAGTGTACAGGGGTCGAACACTGAAGCTTTCTTT.